These 28 T cell receptor beta chains originate from one sample sequenced in a study of blood T cell repertoires in COVID-19. Method: immunoSEQ multiplex PCR; TCRdb's copy keeps in-frame clones and lacks some. The table has some 150,000 clones, approximately 90% seen once; the top ten hold approximately 6.5%. The sample comprised peripheral blood. These receptors were obtained from a woman aged 80 or over in a cohort sampled during active or convalescent COVID-19.

On this clone: Germline is not matched at one junction end, which may reflect a read error. The chain employs TRBV5-1 and TRBJ2-5, with D possibly matching TRBD1 (5 bases). Per the germline V gene, CDR1 is SGHRS and CDR2 is YFSETQ. The CDR3 runs to 13 residues. CDR3 amino acids: CASSTPPTEAQYF. In DNA, the CDR3 is TGCGCCAGCAGCACCCCGCCGACAGAGGCCCAGTACTTC.

This sequence joins TRBV28 and TRBJ2-6; 7 nucleotides line up with TRBD1. The CDR3 runs to 15 residues. Germline loops: CDR1 MDHEN, CDR2 SYDVKM. V gave up 5 bases and J gave up 0 bases; unmatched junction bases: 1. The DNA for the CDR3 is TGTGCCAGCAGTCCAGGGGGCTCTGGGGCCAACGTCCTGACTTTC. As protein: CASSPGGSGANVLTF.

The J gene is TRBJ1-2, the V gene TRBV29-1; D is possibly TRBD1 (6 bases). The germline gives CDR1 SQVTM, CDR2 ANQGSEA. V was pared by 6 bases and J by 1 base, with 9 bases between. The CDR3 loop spans 12 amino acids. Written as DNA, the CDR3 is TGCAGCGTCGCACAGGGTAACTATGGCTACACCTTC. Translated: CSVAQGNYGYTF.

This sequence joins TRBV27 and TRBJ1-5; no firm D call. V was clipped by 3 bases and J by 5 bases, with 5 bases between them. The CDR3 loop spans 12 amino acids. Germline V gene data show CDR1 as MNHEY and CDR2 as SMNVEV (reference sequence). In DNA, the CDR3 is TGTGCCAGCAGTTTCCCTCATCAGCCCCAGCATTTT. Translating gives CASSFPHQPQHF.

This clone was detected many times. CDR3: CASREQGASYNSPLHF. The CDR3 nucleotides read TGTGCCAGCAGAGAACAGGGGGCATCCTATAATTCACCCCTCCACTTT. The genes are TRBV5-6 and TRBJ1-6, with 9 positions matching TRBD1. The CDR3 length is 16 residues. Germline CDR1 is SGHDT and CDR2 is YYEEEE. The ends lost 5 bases at V and 1 base at J; junction bases unmatched: 4.

The gene calls are TRBV12-3 or TRBV12-4 and TRBJ1-1; D possibly corresponds to TRBD1 (6 bases). This CDR3 has 13 amino acids. Trimming shortened V by 5 bases and J by 5 bases, and 12 bases separated the two germline ends. The CDR3 DNA reads as TGTGCCAGCAGTCGAGCAGGGGATACTGAAGCTTTCTTT. Residues: CASSRAGDTEAFF.

This clone was observed a few times. The gene calls are TRBV11-2 and TRBJ1-1; unclear D gene. V lost 1 base to trimming and J lost 1 base, with 7 bases between them. Germline CDR1 reads SGHAT; CDR2 reads FQNNGV. The CDR3 loop spans 14 amino acids. The DNA of the CDR3 is TGTGCCAGCAGCTTAGGACTCAGGAACACTGAAGCTTTCTTT. Its translation is CASSLGLRNTEAFF.

The rearrangement uses TRBV12-5 and TRBJ1-1; D gene unclear. V dropped 3 bases and J dropped 6 bases, with 8 bases sitting between them. Germline V lookup: CDR1 LGHNT, CDR2 FRNRAP. CDR3 length equals 12 residues. CDR3 coding DNA: TGTGCTAGTGGTTTTCGAGGTTCTGAAGCTTTCTTT. Its protein product is CASGFRGSEAFF. Full variable domain (missing parts from reference TRBV12-5 and TRBJ1-1): DARVTQTPRHKVTEMGQEVTMRCQPILGHNTVFWYRQTMMQGLELLAYFRNRAPLDDSGMPKDRFSAEMPDATLATLKIQPSEPRDSAVYFCASGFRGSEAFFGQGTRLTVV.

J is TRBJ1-2 and V is TRBV6-5; D may be TRBD1 (5 bases). Trimming took off 0 bases at V and 6 bases at J, with 8 bases between the two ends. CDR3 length: 13 amino acids. Germline V CDR1 and CDR2: MNHEY, SVGAGI. The CDR3 DNA reads TGTGCCAGCAGTTACTCCCCAGGGCATGGCTACACCTTC. It is translated as CASSYSPGHGYTF.

The CDR3 spells CASRTFSGNTIYF. CDR3 DNA sequence: TGCGCCAGCAGGACATTCTCTGGAAACACCATATATTTT. The chain carries TRBV10-2 and TRBJ1-3; no reliable D call. The CDR3 contains 13 residues. Trimming shortened V by 6 bases and J by 0 bases, and 6 bases separated the two germline ends. Germline V CDR1 and CDR2: WSHSY, SAAADI.

The chain carries TRBV11-2 and TRBJ1-4; D unclear. Trimming left V 5 bases short and J 4 bases short, with 11 bases between. Germline V lookup: CDR1 SGHAT, CDR2 FQNNGV. The CDR3 contains 14 residues. DNA for the CDR3: TGTGCCAGCAGCGCGGCCTTGATTAATGAAAAACTGTTTTTT. Translation gives CASSAALINEKLFF.

V gene TRBV5-4 combines with J gene TRBJ2-7; the match to TRBD1 covers 7 bases. Germline V CDR1 and CDR2: SGHNT, YYREEE (reference sequence). J was trimmed by 4 bases and V by 4 bases; bases with no gene match: 5. There are 13 residues in the CDR3. CDR3 protein: CASSPDRHYEQYF. The CDR3 DNA reads TGTGCCAGCAGCCCGGACAGGCATTACGAGCAGTACTTC.

J is TRBJ1-3 and V is TRBV3-1 (or the pseudogene TRBV3-2); D uncertain. The V end was cut by 0 bases, the J end by 7 bases, with 13 bases between. The germline gives CDR1 LGHDT, CDR2 YNNKEL (reference sequence). The CDR3 covers 15 residues. CDR3 sequence: CASSQELPAGNTIYF. The DNA of the CDR3 is TGTGCCAGCAGCCAAGAACTACCGGCGGGGAACACCATATATTTT.

Notes on this clone: At one of its ends the junction is not consistent with the germline gene, which may arise from a read error. The rearrangement links TRBV7-9 to TRBJ1-6; the D is unclear. Germline loops: CDR1 SEHNR, CDR2 FQNEAQ (reference sequence). The CDR3 sequence is 15 residues long. The CDR3 region is CASGFLGSGNSPLHF. For the CDR3, the DNA is TGTGCCAGCGGCTTCCTGGGGAGCGGGAATTCACCCCTCCACTTT.

The chain recombines TRBV11-2 with TRBJ1-4; D is possibly TRBD1 (6 bases). Trimming shortened V by 5 bases and J by 8 bases, and 21 bases separated the two germline ends. The CDR3 spans 16 residues. CDR1 and CDR2 (germline): SGHAT, FQNNGV. The CDR3 region has the DNA TGTGCCAGCAGCAGCTCTTACAGGGTAGGACGAGAAAAACTGTTTTTT. Translated: CASSSSYRVGREKLFF.

V gene TRBV5-1 combines with J gene TRBJ1-4; 8 nucleotides line up with TRBD1. There are 15 residues in the CDR3. CDR1 and CDR2 (germline): SGHRS, YFSETQ. Trimming removed 2 bases from V and 8 bases from J; junction bases left unmatched: 8. In nucleotides, the CDR3 is TGCGCCAGCAGCTTCTCCGGACAGGGTTTGGAAAAACTGTTTTTT. Translated, it gives CASSFSGQGLEKLFF.

This clone was detected once. The chain joins TRBV21-1 to TRBJ2-3; the tabulated D call, TRBD2, remains unverified against the DNA. TRBV21-1 is classified as a pseudogene. The CDR3 extends over 16 amino acids. CDR3 sequence (DNA): TGTGCCAGCAGCAAAGCTTCAGCGGGGGGCACAGATACGCAGTATTTT. It codes for CASSKASAGGTDTQYF.

This clone was seen just once. This chain connects TRBV5-1 to TRBJ2-7; D gene ambiguous. The CDR3 is made up of 14 amino acids. Germline lookup yields CDR1 SGHRS and CDR2 YFSETQ. V dropped 4 bases and J dropped 2 bases, with 13 bases sitting between them. CDR3 sequence (DNA): TGCGCCAGCAGCCTTACAGCATCCCCCTACGAGCAGTACTTC. Protein product: CASSLTASPYEQYF.

The rearrangement uses TRBV19 and TRBJ2-5, with a possible D match to TRBD1 (6 bases). Germline V gives CDR1 LNHDA, CDR2 SQIVND (reference sequence). CDR3 length equals 14 residues. V lost 6 bases to trimming and J lost 5 bases, with 16 bases between them. This chain's CDR3 is CASSSQGHEETQYF. The CDR3 DNA reads as TGTGCCAGTAGCTCACAGGGACATGAGGAGACCCAGTACTTC. The full variable domain, rest sourced from reference TRBV19 and TRBJ2-5, is DGGITQSPKYLFRKEGQNVTLSCEQNLNHDAMYWYRQDPGQGLRLIYYSQIVNDFQKGDIAEGYSVSREKKESFPLTVTSAQKNPTAFYLCASSSQGHEETQYFGPGTRLLVL.

The chain uses TRBV7-2 and TRBJ1-4, with TRBD1 identical over 7 bases. Germline V CDR1 and CDR2: SGHTA, FQGNSA. J lost 8 bases, V lost 5 bases, and 14 bases had no gene match. The length of the CDR3 is 16 residues. This CDR3 reads CASSPRQGFGNEKLFF. In nucleotides, the CDR3 is TGTGCCAGCAGCCCCCGACAGGGATTCGGTAACGAAAAACTGTTTTTT.

CDR3 sequence (DNA): TGTGCCAGCAGTACCCCGGGACAGGGAGGAAACACCATATATTTT. Translated, it gives CASSTPGQGGNTIYF. The chain links TRBV6-5 to TRBJ1-3; 9 bases align to TRBD1. This CDR3 is 15 amino acids long. The germline CDR1 and CDR2 sequences are MNHEY and SVGAGI. V lost 5 bases, J lost 4 bases, and 6 bases stayed unmatched.

CDR3 nucleotides: TGTGCCAGCAATAGACAGAACACCGGGGAGCTGTTTTTT. Protein: CASNRQNTGELFF. The V and J genes are TRBV3-1 (or the pseudogene TRBV3-2) and TRBJ2-2; the D is unclear. Trimming left V 7 bases short and J 1 base short, with 7 bases between. Germline values: CDR1 LGHDT, CDR2 YNNKEL (reference sequence). The CDR3 has 13 amino acids.

The gene calls are TRBV7-2 and TRBJ1-4, with D uncertain. Deletions cut 3 bases from V and 5 bases from J, with 10 bases between. The germline CDR1 and CDR2 sequences are SGHTA and FQGNSA. The CDR3 sequence is 14 residues long. In nucleotides, the CDR3 is TGTGCCAGCAGCTTGAACAGAGTAAATGAAAAACTGTTTTTT. This sequence encodes CASSLNRVNEKLFF.

This chain links TRBV5-8 with TRBJ1-2; D not certain. V lost 0 bases and J lost 2, with 11 bases in between. The CDR3 covers 15 residues. From germline, CDR1 is SGHTS and CDR2 YDEGEE. The CDR3 region is CASSLVGQRNYGYTF. In DNA form, the CDR3 reads TGTGCCAGCAGCTTGGTTGGGCAGAGAAACTATGGCTACACCTTC. The full variable domain, rest sourced from reference TRBV5-8 and TRBJ1-2, is EAGVTQSPTHLIKTRGQQATLRCSPISGHTSVYWYQQALGLGLQFLLWYDEGEERNRGNFPPRFSGRQFPNYSSELNVNALELEDSALYLCASSLVGQRNYGYTFGSGTRLTVV.

The chain is built from TRBV9 and TRBJ1-2; D remains ambiguous. The CDR3 runs to 15 residues. V lost 0 bases and J lost 4, with 13 bases in between. Germline loops: CDR1 SGDLS, CDR2 YYNGEE. CDR3 bases: TGTGCCAGCAGCGTAGACCCAGGAATGAGCTATGGCTACACCTTC. Translated, it gives CASSVDPGMSYGYTF. The full variable domain, with the rest looked up from reference TRBV9 and TRBJ1-2, is DSGVTQTPKHLITATGQRVTLRCSPRSGDLSVYWYQQSLDQGLQFLIQYYNGEERAKGNILERFSAQQFPDLHSELNLSSLELGDSALYFCASSVDPGMSYGYTFGSGTRLTVV.

The V call is TRBV7-6, the J call TRBJ1-5, with a weak D call TRBD1 (5 bases). Germline V gene data show CDR1 as SGHVS and CDR2 as FNYEAQ. The CDR3 totals 15 residues. Deletions cut 6 bases from V and 4 bases from J, with 16 bases between. The CDR3 region has the DNA TGTGCCAGCAGTCAAGGGGCAGGGAGGAATCAGCCCCAGCATTTT. Translation gives CASSQGAGRNQPQHF.

The V and J genes are TRBV7-2 and TRBJ2-7; 12 bases line up with TRBD2. CDR1 and CDR2 from the germline V gene are SGHTA and FQGNSA. J lost 3 bases, V lost 8 bases, and 8 bases had no gene match. This CDR3 has 15 residues. The CDR3 bases are TGTGCCAGCCACGAAGGACTAGCGGGGATCTACGAGCAGTACTTC. This encodes CASHEGLAGIYEQYF.

The chain recombines TRBV5-8 with TRBJ1-4, with D hard to call. The germline CDR1 and CDR2 sequences are SGHTS and YDEGEE. There are 12 residues in the CDR3. V lost 2 bases to trimming and J lost 8 bases, with 7 bases between them. DNA of the CDR3: TGTGCCAGCAGCTTTAGCGGGGAAAAACTGTTTTTT. It translates to CASSFSGEKLFF.